A single T cell receptor beta chain is shown here with its context. No antigen is known for it. The read halts 3 residues ahead of the CDR3 end, with the missing end drawn from the germline J gene. The entry originates in a study of T cells in women clearing cervical HPV infection. Study at large: Donors had HPV16-related CIN3 or worse; 2 had invasive cancer. Blood came at first lesion visit for cases, post-clearance for controls. Findings and limits, study-wide: CIN3+ cases had significantly higher TCR repertoire richness than controls, but evenness did not differ.

The protocol was immunoSEQ multiplex PCR, while the TCRdb copy is restricted to in-frame clones and leaves out a portion. This sample's table reports 25,000 or so clones. V was shortened by 5 bases and J by 5 bases, with 18 bases between the two germline ends. This CDR3 has 15 residues. This TCR came from a woman between 18 and 75 years old with a cervical HPV16 infection that either progressed to CIN3+ or cleared (not recorded which). The sequenced material came from blood buffy coat. The chain is built from TRBV12-3 or TRBV12-4 and TRBJ2-5; weak D call: TRBD2 (7 bases). The chain's CDR3 is CASSPTGGAGETQYF. CDR3 DNA (partial): TGTGCCAGCAGTCCGACTGGGGGGGCCGGGGAGACC.